Each of the 10 T cell receptor beta chains below was sequenced from the same sample in a study of CD8 T cells in ankylosing spondylitis. One entry per CDR3 protein, called by TCRdb with MiXCR from the 5' RACE reads. The sample has roughly 180,000 distinct CDR3 sequences; around a tenth are singletons. The source material was blood, either unsorted or a sorted T cell fraction (not recorded which). The receptors originated from a male donor with ankylosing spondylitis or in good health (not recorded which).

This clonotype appeared many times. The rearrangement links TRBV3-1 to TRBJ2-3; 14 bases agree with TRBD2. Trimming cost V 5 bases and J 5 bases; bases outside gene matches: 6. This CDR3 region has 16 residues. CDR1 and CDR2 from the germline V gene are LGHDT and YNNKEL (reference sequence). The CDR3 region is CASSSTSGGGGDTQYF. The CDR3, as DNA: TGTGCCAGCAGCTCGACTAGCGGGGGGGGTGGAGATACGCAGTATTTT.

A few counts support this clonotype. The chain recombines TRBV28 with TRBJ2-7, with D unclear. V lost 7 bases and J lost 6, with 10 bases in between. The CDR3 runs 11 residues. Germline lookup yields CDR1 MDHEN and CDR2 SYDVKM. The CDR3 DNA sequence: TGTGCCAGCAATACAGTGGGCGAGCAGTACTTC. This sequence encodes CASNTVGEQYF.

This chain joins TRBV5-1 and TRBJ2-7; TRBD1 is a possible D gene (5 bases). Trimming stripped 0 bases from V and 5 bases from J, with 9 bases between. CDR3 size: 13 residues. The germline V gene has CDR1 SGHRS and CDR2 YFSETQ. CDR3 in DNA: TGCGCCAGCAGCTTGGTGCAGGGCCACGAGCAGTACTTC. This codes for CASSLVQGHEQYF.

The sample holds many counts of this clonotype. The chain couples TRBV6-5 to TRBJ1-1; 9 nucleotides match TRBD1. V lost 0 bases, J lost 5 bases, and 4 bases stayed unmatched. The CDR3 loop spans 15 amino acids. The germline V gene has CDR1 MNHEY and CDR2 SVGAGI. CDR3: CASSYSTGGTTEAFF. The CDR3 bases are TGTGCCAGCAGTTACTCGACAGGGGGGACAACTGAAGCTTTCTTT.

This clonotype was observed at least ten times. The J gene is TRBJ2-1, the V gene TRBV3-1; TRBD1 matches at 8 bases. Looked up from germline, CDR1 is LGHDT and CDR2 is YNNKEL (reference sequence). CDR3 length: 15 residues. Trimming removed 4 bases from V and 7 bases from J; junction bases left unmatched: 9. As DNA, the CDR3 is TGTGCCAGCAGCCCCGAACCGACAGGGGATAATGAGCAGTTCTTC. Amino acid sequence: CASSPEPTGDNEQFF.

This clonotype came up many times. V and J are TRBV5-5 and TRBJ1-4; 7 bases map to TRBD1. The CDR3 length is 17 residues. V lost 0 bases and J lost 0; bases outside the gene matches: 5. Germline loops: CDR1 SGHKS, CDR2 YYEKEE (reference sequence). The CDR3 spells CASSLAGTVATNEKLFF. CDR3 nucleotides: TGTGCCAGCAGCTTGGCCGGGACAGTTGCAACTAATGAAAAACTGTTTTTT. The whole variable domain, filled in from reference TRBV5-5 and TRBJ1-4, reads DAGVTQSPTHLIKTRGQQVTLRCSPISGHKSVSWYQQVLGQGPQFIFQYYEKEERGRGNFPDRFSARQFPNYSSELNVNALLLGDSALYLCASSLAGTVATNEKLFFGSGTQLSVL.

V is TRBV12-3 or TRBV12-4 and J is TRBJ1-2, with D possibly matching TRBD1 (6 bases). CDR3 length: 18 amino acids. V was cut by 3 bases and J by 4 bases, with 24 bases left in between. CDR3 sequence: CASSFLGQREGFVYGYTF. DNA for the CDR3: TGTGCCAGCAGTTTTTTGGGACAAAGGGAGGGGTTTGTCTATGGCTACACCTTC.

This clonotype appeared many times. This sequence joins TRBV9 and TRBJ2-1; D uncertain. Germline lookup yields CDR1 SGDLS and CDR2 YYNGEE. The CDR3 has 12 residues. The V end lost 4 bases, the J end lost 4 bases, and 6 bases lay between the germline ends. The CDR3 DNA is TGTGCCAGCAGCCCGACATACAATGAGCAGTTCTTC. Translated: CASSPTYNEQFF.

The V and J genes are TRBV7-7 and TRBJ2-1; the D call may be TRBD1 or TRBD2 (6 bases each). The CDR3 totals 13 residues. Germline assignment: CDR1 SSHAT and CDR2 FNYEAQ (reference sequence). V lost 1 base and J 8 bases, leaving 9 bases between the germline ends. The CDR3 loop reads CASSLVGGHEQFF. The DNA of the CDR3 is TGTGCCAGCAGCTTAGTCGGGGGCCATGAGCAGTTCTTC.

This clonotype was counted ten times or more. This chain links TRBV29-1 with TRBJ1-1; no clear D. Trimming took off 3 bases at V and 3 bases at J, with 11 bases between the two ends. CDR3 size: 13 residues. Looked up from germline, CDR1 is SQVTM and CDR2 is ANQGSEA. The chain's CDR3 is CSVDYESDTEAFF. The CDR3 bases are TGCAGCGTTGATTATGAGTCAGACACTGAAGCTTTCTTT.